The clone carrying this T cell receptor (beta chain) was detected many times. Its antigen is unidentified. This specimen belongs to a study of molecular identifiers for immune sequencing clone quantification. Notes on the study in general: Should identical TCR molecules share a barcode, the sizes of highly expanded clones could be underestimated. The share of molecules held by clones above 20 RNA copies was over 99% in effector cells and under 1% in naive cells.

MiXCR, applied by TCRdb to the PCR reads, yields one record per CDR3 protein. Of some 320,000 distinct CDR3 sequences listed, about 20% are singletons. Deletions cut 6 bases from V and 0 bases from J, with 15 bases between. The CDR3 sequence is 17 residues long. Per germline, CDR1 SGHTA and CDR2 FQGNSA. The sample taken for sequencing was naive CD8+ T cells from blood, with Jurkat cell RNA spiked in. As for subset: FACS-sorted CD8+CD4-CCR7+CD45RA+ naive T cells. The chain links TRBV7-2 to TRBJ1-6; tentatively, D is TRBD1 (6 bases). This TCR was sampled from a human donor in good health. Some libraries in this study had Jurkat cell RNA spiked in. The CDR3: CASSRRQEDSYNSPLHF. DNA for the CDR3: TGTGCCAGCAGTCGTCGACAGGAGGACTCCTATAATTCACCCCTCCACTTT.